In its sample, the clone carrying this T cell receptor (beta chain) was seen a few times. Antigen: not known. Investigators reverse transcribed all isolated RNA, so they sequenced expressed TCRB transcripts. Data came from immunoSEQ multiplex PCR; TCRdb stores just in-frame clones and leaves some out. Of around 280,000 clones in the sample, approximately 15% were seen once. The sample comes from a study of beta chain features in type 1 diabetes. Study outcomes and limitations: Type 1 diabetes patients had TCRB CDR3s that were shorter (moderately but significantly so) in all four CD4+ subsets. The naive, central memory and Treg TCRB repertoires looked more alike in patients than they did in healthy donors.

This CDR3 is built from 16 residues. Germline CDR1 and CDR2: SGHNT and YYREEE (reference sequence). J was trimmed by 0 bases and V by 7 bases; bases with no gene match: 6. The TCR comes from a man aged 18 to 30 with type 1 diabetes. The sequencing input was naive CD4+ T cells from blood. The chain is built from TRBV5-4 and TRBJ2-2; the match to TRBD2 covers 10 bases. CDR3: CASFRSGGANTGELFF. In DNA, the CDR3 is TGTGCCAGCTTTCGGAGCGGGGGGGCGAACACCGGGGAGCTGTTTTTT.